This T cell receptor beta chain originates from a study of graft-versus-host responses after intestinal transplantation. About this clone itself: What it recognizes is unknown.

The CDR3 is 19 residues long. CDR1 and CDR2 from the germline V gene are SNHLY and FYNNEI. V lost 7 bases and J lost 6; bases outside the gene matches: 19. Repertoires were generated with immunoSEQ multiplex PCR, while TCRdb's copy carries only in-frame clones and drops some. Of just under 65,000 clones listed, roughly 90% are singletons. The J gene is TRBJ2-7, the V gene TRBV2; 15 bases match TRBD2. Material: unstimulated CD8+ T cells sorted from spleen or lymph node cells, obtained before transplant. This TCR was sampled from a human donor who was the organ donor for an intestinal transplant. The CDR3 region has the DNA TGTGCCAGCATAGGGTCGGACAGCGGGACTAGCGGGGGGCTTCCCGAGCAGTACTTC. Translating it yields CASIGSDSGTSGGLPEQYF.